This is a list of T cell receptor beta chains from one sample in a study of T cell changes during pregnancy in multiple sclerosis. Assay: immunoSEQ multiplex PCR; the TCRdb copy retains only in-frame clones and omits some. The table shows tens of thousands of clones, with approximately 88% occurring only once. The sequencing used CD8+ T cells from peripheral blood mononuclear cells, collected before pregnancy. The receptors originated from a female donor with multiple sclerosis, enrolled in a pregnancy study. CDR3s include the opening cysteine and the closing phenylalanine or tryptophan. The order of the fields is J gene, V gene, CDR3 length, D gene, clone size, CDR3 protein, CDR3 DNA. D genes are given only for firm matches. Some rows mark clone size as missing; the rest say once, few, many or name a class of expanded clone.

J: TRBJ1-2; V: TRBV6-5; length: 15; D: TRBD1; size: .; CDR3: CASSYPGQGPYGYTF; DNA: TGTGCCAGCAGTTATCCGGGACAGGGCCCCTATGGCTACACCTTC
J: TRBJ1-1; V: TRBV4-1; length: 12; D: .; size: .; CDR3: CASSQQGTEAFF; DNA: TGCGCCAGCAGCCAACAGGGGACTGAAGCTTTCTTT
J: TRBJ2-3; V: TRBV6-4; length: 16; D: TRBD2; size: .; CDR3: CASSVFGGGAPDTQYF; DNA: TGTGCCAGCAGTGTTTTCGGCGGGGGGGCCCCAGATACGCAGTATTTT
J: TRBJ2-7; V: TRBV19; length: 15; D: .; size: .; CDR3: CASSPTGAPPYEQYF; DNA: TGTGCCAGTAGCCCGACAGGAGCCCCCCCCTACGAGCAGTACTTC
J: TRBJ1-1; V: TRBV9; length: 17; D: .; size: .; CDR3: CASSVAGLLNPNTEAFF; DNA: TGTGCCAGCAGCGTTGCGGGGTTACTTAACCCAAACACTGAAGCTTTCTTT
J: TRBJ2-3; V: TRBV27; length: 16; D: TRBD2; size: .; CDR3: CASSSRLAGGPDTQYF; DNA: TGTGCCAGCAGTTCCCGACTAGCGGGGGGGCCGGATACGCAGTATTTT
J: TRBJ2-7; V: TRBV4-1; length: 13; D: TRBD1; size: .; CDR3: CAAGQGSSYEQYF; DNA: TGCGCCGCCGGACAGGGGTCATCCTACGAGCAGTACTTC
J: TRBJ2-5; V: TRBV9; length: 14; D: .; size: .; CDR3: CASSAGDYQETQYF; DNA: TGTGCCAGCAGCGCGGGGGACTACCAAGAGACCCAGTACTTC
J: TRBJ1-1; V: TRBV27; length: 14; D: TRBD1; size: once; CDR3: CASSSTGASTEAFF; DNA: TGTGCCAGCAGTTCGACAGGGGCGTCCACTGAAGCTTTCTTT
J: TRBJ2-1; V: TRBV28; length: 16; D: TRBD2; size: .; CDR3: CASTPNLAGFGHEQFF; DNA: TGTGCCAGCACCCCCAACCTAGCGGGGTTTGGACATGAGCAGTTCTTC
J: TRBJ1-2; V: TRBV7-9; length: 15; D: TRBD1; size: few; CDR3: CASSLADRMNYGYTF; DNA: TGTGCCAGCAGCTTAGCGGACAGGATGAACTATGGCTACACCTTC
J: TRBJ2-3; V: TRBV15; length: 16; D: .; size: .; CDR3: CATSPVGGQYQDTQYF; DNA: TGTGCCACCTCTCCGGTCGGGGGGCAGTATCAGGATACGCAGTATTTT
J: TRBJ2-1; V: TRBV4-1; length: 15; D: TRBD1; size: .; CDR3: CASSQAGTGADEQFF; DNA: TGCGCCAGCAGCCAAGCCGGGACAGGGGCTGATGAGCAGTTCTTC
J: TRBJ2-3; V: TRBV30; length: 17; D: TRBD1; size: .; CDR3: CAWRDTGQGWGTDTQYF; DNA: TGTGCCTGGAGAGATACCGGACAGGGTTGGGGCACAGATACGCAGTATTTT
J: TRBJ2-5; V: TRBV7-2; length: 17; D: TRBD2; size: medium-sized; CDR3: CASSLARLAGLQETQYF; DNA: TGTGCCAGCAGCTTAGCGCGGCTAGCGGGCCTCCAAGAGACCCAGTACTTC
J: TRBJ1-1; V: TRBV5-1; length: 15; D: .; size: .; CDR3: CASSLSQGLNTEAFF; DNA: TGCGCCAGCAGCTTGTCGCAGGGGCTGAACACTGAAGCTTTCTTT
J: TRBJ2-1; V: TRBV29-1; length: 13; D: TRBD2; size: .; CDR3: CSVGAGEANEQFF; DNA: TGCAGCGTTGGAGCGGGGGAGGCCAATGAGCAGTTCTTC
J: TRBJ2-7; V: TRBV10-3; length: 13; D: TRBD1; size: .; CDR3: CAISVTGGWEQYF; DNA: TGTGCCATCTCTGTGACAGGGGGTTGGGAGCAGTACTTC
J: TRBJ1-2; V: TRBV10-3; length: 15; D: .; size: .; CDR3: CAISVDEGESDGYTF; DNA: TGTGCCATCAGTGTGGATGAGGGGGAGAGCGATGGCTACACCTTC
J: TRBJ1-4; V: TRBV7-8; length: 16; D: .; size: .; CDR3: CASSGRREGVREKLFF; DNA: TGTGCCAGCAGCGGTCGACGGGAGGGGGTCCGGGAAAAACTGTTTTTT
J: TRBJ2-3; V: TRBV2; length: 15; D: .; size: .; CDR3: CASSGGGYSTDTQYF; DNA: TGTGCCAGCAGTGGCGGAGGGTATTCGACAGATACGCAGTATTTT
J: TRBJ1-5; V: TRBV29-1; length: 14; D: TRBD1; size: .; CDR3: CSVDGTASNQPQHF; DNA: TGCAGCGTCGACGGGACAGCCTCCAATCAGCCCCAGCATTTT
J: TRBJ2-5; V: TRBV11-2; length: 15; D: TRBD2; size: .; CDR3: CASSLLAGGPETQYF; DNA: TGTGCCAGCAGCCTTCTAGCGGGGGGGCCGGAGACCCAGTACTTC
J: TRBJ2-2; V: TRBV6-1; length: 14; D: .; size: .; CDR3: CASSPTTQGGELFF; DNA: TGTGCCAGCAGTCCCACCACTCAGGGCGGGGAGCTGTTTTTT
J: TRBJ1-2; V: TRBV10-2; length: 16; D: TRBD1; size: .; CDR3: CASTISRTGQLYGYTF; DNA: TGCGCCAGCACAATCTCCAGGACAGGTCAGCTTTATGGCTACACCTTC
J: TRBJ1-4; V: TRBV4-2; length: 14; D: .; size: once; CDR3: CASRSAGGNEKLFF; DNA: TGTGCCAGCAGGAGTGCGGGGGGGAATGAAAAACTGTTTTTT
J: TRBJ2-1; V: TRBV5-1; length: 16; D: TRBD2; size: .; CDR3: CASSRPLAGNYNEQFF; DNA: TGCGCCAGCAGCAGACCACTAGCGGGGAACTACAATGAGCAGTTCTTC
J: TRBJ2-7; V: TRBV6-6; length: 14; D: TRBD1; size: .; CDR3: CASSYAGQGYEQYF; DNA: TGTGCCAGCAGTTACGCAGGACAGGGCTACGAGCAGTACTTC
J: TRBJ2-3; V: TRBV27; length: 16; D: TRBD1; size: .; CDR3: CASTWTGGFHTDTQYF; DNA: TGTGCCAGCACCTGGACAGGGGGATTTCATACAGATACGCAGTATTTT
J: TRBJ2-5; V: TRBV11-1; length: 14; D: .; size: once; CDR3: CASSPGLNQETQYF; DNA: TGTGCCAGCAGTCCCGGACTGAACCAAGAGACCCAGTACTTC
J: TRBJ2-1; V: TRBV6-1; length: 15; D: TRBD2; size: few; CDR3: CASSDGGGEYNEQFF; DNA: TGTGCCAGCAGTGATGGCGGGGGGGAGTACAATGAGCAGTTCTTC
J: TRBJ1-5; V: TRBV19; length: 15; D: .; size: once; CDR3: CASSIDWNGGQPQHF; DNA: TGTGCCAGTAGTATAGATTGGAACGGAGGACAGCCCCAGCATTTT
J: TRBJ2-7; V: TRBV9; length: 16; D: .; size: .; CDR3: CASSVEAAASSYEQYF; DNA: TGTGCCAGCAGCGTAGAGGCAGCGGCGAGCTCCTACGAGCAGTACTTC
J: TRBJ2-1; V: TRBV4-1; length: 14; D: TRBD1; size: .; CDR3: CASSPGQGAGEQFF; DNA: TGCGCCAGCAGCCCCGGACAGGGGGCAGGAGAGCAGTTCTTC
J: TRBJ1-2; V: TRBV7-2; length: 16; D: TRBD1; size: .; CDR3: CASSLVGQGGAYGYTF; DNA: TGTGCCAGCAGCTTAGTCGGGCAGGGGGGAGCCTATGGCTACACCTTC
J: TRBJ2-7; V: TRBV4-3; length: 16; D: TRBD2; size: .; CDR3: CASSQAPSGGSYEQYF; DNA: TGCGCCAGCAGCCAAGCTCCTAGCGGGGGCTCCTACGAGCAGTACTTC
J: TRBJ2-7; V: TRBV27; length: 16; D: TRBD1; size: .; CDR3: CASSLSWGTGASEQYF; DNA: TGTGCCAGCAGTTTATCCTGGGGGACAGGAGCTTCCGAGCAGTACTTC
J: TRBJ1-1; V: TRBV5-1; length: 14; D: .; size: .; CDR3: CASSLGGKNTEAFF; DNA: TGCGCCAGCAGCTTAGGCGGAAAGAACACTGAAGCTTTCTTT
J: TRBJ2-7; V: TRBV7-6; length: 13; D: .; size: .; CDR3: CASSPSENYEQYF; DNA: TGTGCCAGCAGCCCATCTGAGAACTACGAGCAGTACTTC
J: TRBJ1-5; V: TRBV19; length: 14; D: TRBD1; size: .; CDR3: CASSIRDRGQPQHF; DNA: TGTGCCAGTAGTATCCGGGACAGGGGACAGCCCCAGCATTTT
J: TRBJ1-5; V: TRBV19; length: 16; D: .; size: .; CDR3: CASSIVDGGRNQPQHF; DNA: TGTGCCAGTAGTATAGTGGACGGAGGGCGCAATCAGCCCCAGCATTTT
J: TRBJ2-2; V: TRBV7-6; length: 15; D: TRBD2; size: .; CDR3: CASSLVLAGPGELFF; DNA: TGTGCCAGCAGCTTAGTACTAGCGGGGCCCGGGGAGCTGTTTTTT
J: TRBJ2-7; V: TRBV5-8; length: 15; D: TRBD1; size: .; CDR3: CASSTRQGWTYEQYF; DNA: TGTGCCAGCAGCACCCGACAGGGTTGGACCTACGAGCAGTACTTC
J: TRBJ1-5; V: TRBV6-1; length: 14; D: .; size: .; CDR3: CASSEGYSNQPQHF; DNA: TGTGCCAGCAGCGAGGGTTATAGCAATCAGCCCCAGCATTTT
J: TRBJ2-3; V: TRBV6-1; length: 14; D: TRBD2; size: .; CDR3: CASSGSGGADTQYF; DNA: TGTGCCAGCAGTGGAAGCGGGGGCGCAGATACGCAGTATTTT
J: TRBJ2-7; V: TRBV7-9; length: 13; D: .; size: .; CDR3: CASSLDSLYEQYF; DNA: TGTGCCAGCAGCTTAGACAGTCTCTACGAGCAGTACTTC
J: TRBJ2-7; V: TRBV21-1; length: 14; D: .; size: .; CDR3: CASSRTGSSYEQYF; DNA: TGTGCCAGCAGCAGGACGGGAAGCTCCTACGAGCAGTACTTC
J: TRBJ2-3; V: TRBV5-4; length: 13; D: .; size: .; CDR3: CASSFGGADTQYF; DNA: TGTGCCAGCAGCTTCGGAGGGGCAGATACGCAGTATTTT